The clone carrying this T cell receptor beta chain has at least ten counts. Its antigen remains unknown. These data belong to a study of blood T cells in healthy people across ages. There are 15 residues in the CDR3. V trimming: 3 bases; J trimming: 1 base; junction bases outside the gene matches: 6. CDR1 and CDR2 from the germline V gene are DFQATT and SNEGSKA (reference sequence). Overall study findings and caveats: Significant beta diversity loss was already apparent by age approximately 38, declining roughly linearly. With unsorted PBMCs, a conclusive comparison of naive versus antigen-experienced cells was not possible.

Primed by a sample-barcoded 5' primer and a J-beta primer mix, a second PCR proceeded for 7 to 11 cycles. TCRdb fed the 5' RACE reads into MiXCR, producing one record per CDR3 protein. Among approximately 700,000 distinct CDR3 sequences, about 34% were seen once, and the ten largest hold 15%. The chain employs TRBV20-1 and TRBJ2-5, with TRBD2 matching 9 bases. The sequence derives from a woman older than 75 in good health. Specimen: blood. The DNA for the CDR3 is TGCAGTGCTAGTCTGCTAGCGGGGATCCAAGAGACCCAGTACTTC. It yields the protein CSASLLAGIQETQYF.